This T cell receptor beta chain was retrieved from a study of T cell repertoires in cytomegalovirus infection. The CDR3 is 17 amino acids. Germline CDR1 is SGDLS and CDR2 is YYNGEE. The trim removed 4 bases at V and 0 bases at J, leaving 10 bases unmatched. TCRdb processed the reads anew with MiXCR; each CDR3 protein has one entry. The profile shows 200,000 to 300,000 distinct CDR3 sequences, about 13% of them singletons. This clonotype appeared a few times. The source is a human donor in good health (CMV status not recorded). Some clones in this sample may be carry-over from other donors' samples. Sequences were obtained from PBMCs. The genes are TRBV9 and TRBJ2-3; 8 bases line up with TRBD2. The CDR3, as DNA: TGTGCCAGCAGCCCCCAGGGGCGGGGGGCCAGCACAGATACGCAGTATTTT. As protein: CASSPQGRGASTDTQYF.